Shown below are 15 T cell receptor beta chains from a single sample sequenced in a study of CD8 T cells in ankylosing spondylitis. MiXCR was run by TCRdb on the 5' RACE reads, yielding one entry per CDR3 protein. The repertoire holds some 250,000 distinct CDR3 sequences, with roughly a quarter as singletons. Input material: blood, either unsorted or a sorted T cell fraction (not recorded which). The receptors were sampled from a male donor with ankylosing spondylitis or in good health (not recorded which).

In its sample, this clonotype was seen many times. The chain employs TRBV20-1 and TRBJ2-7; 12 bases map to TRBD2. The V segment lost 0 bases and the J segment 11 bases; nucleotides outside the gene matches: 8. The CDR3 is 14 amino acids. Germline V gene lookup returns CDR1 DFQATT and CDR2 SNEGSKA (reference sequence). This CDR3 reads CSARDRTSGTGEYF. In DNA form, the CDR3 reads TGCAGTGCTAGAGATCGGACTAGCGGGACCGGGGAGTACTTC.

A word on this clonotype: A much larger clone sits a single nucleotide away, making a read error possible. This chain uses TRBV20-1 with TRBJ2-3; possible D gene TRBD2, 5 bases. This CDR3 contains 14 residues. CDR1 is DFQATT, CDR2 SNEGSKA, per germline (reference sequence). The CDR3 protein is CSLPRSASTDTRYF. The CDR3 DNA reads TGCAGTCTACCCAGGTCCGCTAGCACAGATACGCGGTATTTT.

The chain has TRBV6-1 and TRBJ1-1; D is uncertain. V dropped 6 bases and J dropped 0 bases, with 11 bases sitting between them. Germline values: CDR1 MNHNS, CDR2 SASEGT. The CDR3 has 14 residues. The CDR3 DNA sequence: TGTGCCAGCAGGCCCGGGAGCCTGAACACTGAAGCTTTCTTT. Encoded protein: CASRPGSLNTEAFF.

This clonotype occurred many times. V gene TRBV20-1 combines with J gene TRBJ1-3, with no clear D. V was cut by 2 bases and J by 4 bases, with 9 bases left in between. In germline, CDR1 is DFQATT, CDR2 SNEGSKA (reference sequence). The CDR3 consists of 13 residues. For the CDR3, the DNA is TGCAGTGCTAGACTGGTTCGCGGAAACACCATATATTTT. It is translated as CSARLVRGNTIYF.

This clonotype occurred many times. The J gene is TRBJ2-7, the V gene TRBV20-1; possibly TRBD2 for D (6 bases). Trimming cost V 0 bases and J 4 bases, with 13 bases left between them. The germline V gene has CDR1 DFQATT and CDR2 SNEGSKA (reference sequence). The CDR3 consists of 14 residues. DNA for the CDR3: TGCAGTGCTAGAGACGGCGGACTAAGGTACGAGCAGTACTTC. Translation gives CSARDGGLRYEQYF.

The table lists this clonotype with many counts. The CDR3: CASGTERGGSNTGELFF. Written as DNA, the CDR3 is TGCGCCAGCGGGACCGAACGCGGGGGATCGAACACCGGGGAGCTGTTTTTT. V is TRBV5-1 and J is TRBJ2-2; 7 nucleotides match TRBD2. Germline lookup yields CDR1 SGHRS and CDR2 YFSETQ. The CDR3 runs to 17 residues. V lost 7 bases and J lost 0; bases outside the gene matches: 12.

The table lists this clonotype with many counts. The chain has TRBV12-3 or TRBV12-4 and TRBJ1-1; D is unresolved. V was cut by 6 bases and J by 1 base, with 9 bases left in between. This CDR3 has 13 residues. The CDR3 sequence: CASRSDANTEAFF. The DNA of the CDR3 is TGTGCCAGCAGATCGGACGCGAACACTGAAGCTTTCTTT.

The genes are TRBV18 and TRBJ2-7; 8 bases fit TRBD1. Per germline, CDR1 KGHSH and CDR2 LQKENI. With V trimmed by 2 bases and J by 5 bases, 5 bases remained unmatched. The length of the CDR3 is 14 residues. CDR3 sequence reads: CASSPMAGGHEQYF. CDR3 nucleotide sequence: TGTGCCAGCTCACCAATGGCAGGGGGCCACGAGCAGTACTTC. The variable domain in full, completed from reference TRBV18 and TRBJ2-7, reads NAGVMQNPRHLVRRRGQEARLRCSPMKGHSHVYWYRQLPEEGLKFMVYLQKENIIDESGMPKERFSAEFPKEGPSILRIQQVVRGDSAAYFCASSPMAGGHEQYFGPGTRLTVT.

This clonotype was recorded many times. This chain links TRBV29-1 with TRBJ2-5; perhaps TRBD2 as D (5 bases). This CDR3 contains 14 residues. The germline CDR1 and CDR2 sequences are SQVTM and ANQGSEA. The germline V and J ends were trimmed by 2 bases and 4 bases, with 14 bases remaining between them. For the CDR3, the DNA is TGCAGCGTTGAACCTAGCCGTGTGGGAGAGACCCAGTACTTC. Its translation is CSVEPSRVGETQYF. The full variable domain, with the rest looked up from reference TRBV29-1 and TRBJ2-5, is SAVISQKPSRDICQRGTSLTIQCQVDSQVTMMFWYRQQPGQSLTLIATANQGSEATYESGFVIDKFPISRPNLTFSTLTVSNMSPEDSSIYLCSVEPSRVGETQYFGPGTRLLVL.

This clonotype was picked up a small number of times. The rearrangement links TRBV20-1 to TRBJ2-5; no firm D call. The CDR3 runs 12 residues. The germline V and J ends were trimmed by 7 bases and 5 bases, with 14 bases remaining between them. Germline V gene lookup returns CDR1 DFQATT and CDR2 SNEGSKA (reference sequence). CDR3 protein: CSGAANWETQYF. Written as DNA, the CDR3 is TGCAGTGGGGCCGCTAACTGGGAGACCCAGTACTTC.

The chain joins TRBV6-1 to TRBJ1-4; D remains unclear. The germline gives CDR1 MNHNS, CDR2 SASEGT. Trimming took off 8 bases at V and 0 bases at J, with 13 bases between the two ends. This CDR3 contains 15 residues. CDR3 residues: CASGIWTSTNEKLFF. CDR3 coding DNA: TGTGCCAGCGGAATATGGACCTCAACTAATGAAAAACTGTTTTTT.

V usage is TRBV10-1 and J usage is TRBJ2-1; D remains unclear. CDR1 is WNHNN and CDR2 is SYGVQD in the germline V gene (reference sequence). The V and J ends lost 0 bases and 2 bases respectively, with 11 bases between them. This CDR3 region has 16 residues. Written as DNA, the CDR3 is TGCGCCAGCAGTGAGTCAATTCAGTGGCCCTACAATGAGCAGTTCTTC. Amino acids: CASSESIQWPYNEQFF.

This clonotype was picked up a small number of times. The V and J genes are TRBV29-1 and TRBJ2-3; D gene uncertain. The CDR3 is 13 amino acids. Germline V gene sequence: CDR1 SQVTM, CDR2 ANQGSEA. V dropped 4 bases and J dropped 5 bases, with 13 bases sitting between them. The CDR3 DNA reads TGCAGCGTTGCTTCCGGGCTGGGAGATACGCAGTATTTT. It codes for CSVASGLGDTQYF.

This clonotype was found a few times. This chain joins TRBV11-2 and TRBJ2-3; D gene uncertain. Per the germline V gene, CDR1 is SGHAT and CDR2 is FQNNGV. Trimming pared 5 bases from V and 2 bases from J, leaving 11 bases between. The CDR3 is 14 amino acids. The CDR3 coding sequence is TGTGCCAGCAGCGAGTATGGAGCCACAGATACGCAGTATTTT. This gives the protein CASSEYGATDTQYF.

This clonotype was seen at least ten times. The chain links TRBV10-3 to TRBJ2-1, with 8 bases aligning to TRBD2. CDR1 is ENHRY, CDR2 SYGVKD, per germline. There are 12 residues in the CDR3. V was clipped by 4 bases and J by 10 bases; unmatched bases: 3. CDR3: CAISGGGLEQFF. The CDR3 DNA sequence: TGTGCCATCAGTGGCGGGGGGTTGGAGCAGTTCTTC.